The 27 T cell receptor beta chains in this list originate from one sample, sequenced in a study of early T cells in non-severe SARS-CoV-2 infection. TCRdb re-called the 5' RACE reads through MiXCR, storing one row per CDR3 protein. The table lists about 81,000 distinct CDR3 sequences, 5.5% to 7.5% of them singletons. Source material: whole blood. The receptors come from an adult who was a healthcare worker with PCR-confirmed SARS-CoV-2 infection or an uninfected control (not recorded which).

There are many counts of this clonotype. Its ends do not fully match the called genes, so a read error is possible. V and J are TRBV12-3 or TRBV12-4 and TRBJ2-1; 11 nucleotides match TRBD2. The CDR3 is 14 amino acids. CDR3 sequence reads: CASRLAGGRDEQFF. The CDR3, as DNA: TGTGCCAGCAGATTAGCGGGGGGGCGGGATGAGCAGTTCTTC.

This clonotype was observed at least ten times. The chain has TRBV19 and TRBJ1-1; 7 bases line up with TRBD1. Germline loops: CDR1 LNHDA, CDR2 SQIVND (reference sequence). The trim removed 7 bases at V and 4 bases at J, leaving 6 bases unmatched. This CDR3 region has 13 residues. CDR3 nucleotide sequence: TGTGCCAGTACCAGACAGGGCCGCACTGAAGCTTTCTTT. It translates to CASTRQGRTEAFF.

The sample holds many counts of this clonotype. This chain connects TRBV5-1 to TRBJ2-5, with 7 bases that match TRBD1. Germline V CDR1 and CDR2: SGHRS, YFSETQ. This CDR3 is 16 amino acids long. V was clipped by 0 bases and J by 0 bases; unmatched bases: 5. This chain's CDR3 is CASSLAQGTYQETQYF. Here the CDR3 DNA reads TGCGCCAGCAGCTTGGCACAGGGGACGTACCAAGAGACCCAGTACTTC. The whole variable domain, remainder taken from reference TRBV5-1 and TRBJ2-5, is KAGVTQTPRYLIKTRGQQVTLSCSPISGHRSVSWYQQTPGQGLQFLFEYFSETQRNKGNFPGRFSGRQFSNSRSEMNVSTLELGDSALYLCASSLAQGTYQETQYFGPGTRLLVL.

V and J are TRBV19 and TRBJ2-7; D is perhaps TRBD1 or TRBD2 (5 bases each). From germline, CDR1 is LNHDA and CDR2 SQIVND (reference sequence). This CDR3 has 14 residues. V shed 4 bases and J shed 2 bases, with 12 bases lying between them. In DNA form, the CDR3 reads TGTGCCAGTAGTACCGCCCGGGGACCCTACGAGCAGTACTTC. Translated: CASSTARGPYEQYF.

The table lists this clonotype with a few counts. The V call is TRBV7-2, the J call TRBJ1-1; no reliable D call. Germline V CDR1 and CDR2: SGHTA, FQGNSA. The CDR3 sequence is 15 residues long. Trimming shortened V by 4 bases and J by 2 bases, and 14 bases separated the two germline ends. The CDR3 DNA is TGTGCCAGCAGCTCCAGCCACCAAGCCAACACTGAAGCTTTCTTT. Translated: CASSSSHQANTEAFF.

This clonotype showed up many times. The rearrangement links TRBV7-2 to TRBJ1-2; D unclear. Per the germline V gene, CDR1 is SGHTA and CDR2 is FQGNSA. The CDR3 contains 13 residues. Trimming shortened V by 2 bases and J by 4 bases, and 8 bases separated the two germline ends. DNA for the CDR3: TGTGCCAGCAGCTTAAACACAGCCTATGGCTACACCTTC. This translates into CASSLNTAYGYTF. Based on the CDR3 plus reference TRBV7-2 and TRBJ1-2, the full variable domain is GAGVSQSPSNKVTEKGKDVELRCDPISGHTALYWYRQSLGQGLEFLIYFQGNSAPDKSGLPSDRFSAERTGGSVSTLTIQRTQQEDSAVYLCASSLNTAYGYTFGSGTRLTVV.

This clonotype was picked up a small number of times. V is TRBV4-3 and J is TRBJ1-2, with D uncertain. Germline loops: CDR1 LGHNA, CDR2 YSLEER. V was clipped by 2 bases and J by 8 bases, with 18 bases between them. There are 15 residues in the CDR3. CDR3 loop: CASSQLDTGRGGYTF. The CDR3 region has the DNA TGCGCCAGCAGCCAACTCGACACCGGTCGAGGAGGCTACACCTTC.

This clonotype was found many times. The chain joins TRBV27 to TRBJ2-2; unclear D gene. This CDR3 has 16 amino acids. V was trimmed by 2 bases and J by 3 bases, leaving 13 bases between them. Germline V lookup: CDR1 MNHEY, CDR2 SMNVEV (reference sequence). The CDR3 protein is CASSLRAPGDTGELFF. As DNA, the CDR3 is TGTGCCAGCAGTTTAAGGGCCCCTGGTGACACCGGGGAGCTGTTTTTT.

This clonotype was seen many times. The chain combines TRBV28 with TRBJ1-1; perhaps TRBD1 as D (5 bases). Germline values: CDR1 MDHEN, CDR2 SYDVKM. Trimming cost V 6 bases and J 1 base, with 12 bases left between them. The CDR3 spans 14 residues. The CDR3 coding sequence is TGTGCCAGCAGATTGGGACTCCAGAACACTGAAGCTTTCTTT. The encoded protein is CASRLGLQNTEAFF.

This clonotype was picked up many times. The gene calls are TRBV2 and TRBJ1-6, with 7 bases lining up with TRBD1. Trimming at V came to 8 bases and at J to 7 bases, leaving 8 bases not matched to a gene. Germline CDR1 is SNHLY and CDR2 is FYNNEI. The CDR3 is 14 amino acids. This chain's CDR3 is CASATTGENSPLHF. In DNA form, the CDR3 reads TGTGCCAGCGCAACCACAGGGGAAAATTCACCCCTCCACTTT.

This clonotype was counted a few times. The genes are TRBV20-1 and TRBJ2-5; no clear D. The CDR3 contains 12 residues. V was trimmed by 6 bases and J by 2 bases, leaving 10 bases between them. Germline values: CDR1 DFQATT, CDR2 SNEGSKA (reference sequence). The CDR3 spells CSAGRRQETQYF. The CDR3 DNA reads TGCAGTGCGGGTAGGCGGCAAGAGACCCAGTACTTC.

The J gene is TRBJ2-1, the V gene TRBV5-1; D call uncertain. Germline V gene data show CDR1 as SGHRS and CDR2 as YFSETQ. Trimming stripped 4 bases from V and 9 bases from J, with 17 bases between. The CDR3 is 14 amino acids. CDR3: CASSAPQSISEQFF. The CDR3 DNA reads TGCGCCAGCAGCGCCCCGCAGAGCATTAGTGAGCAGTTCTTC.

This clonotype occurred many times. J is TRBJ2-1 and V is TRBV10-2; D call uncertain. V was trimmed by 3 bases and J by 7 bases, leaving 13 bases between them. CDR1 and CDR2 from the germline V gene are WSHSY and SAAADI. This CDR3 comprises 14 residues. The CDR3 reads CASSDYLLLNEQFF. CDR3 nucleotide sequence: TGCGCCAGCAGTGACTACCTCCTTCTGAATGAGCAGTTCTTC.

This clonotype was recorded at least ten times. CDR3 DNA: TGTGCCAGCAGTTACTCGGAACCATACTCTGGAAACACCATATATTTT. Translating gives CASSYSEPYSGNTIYF. The V gene is TRBV6-6, the J gene TRBJ1-3, with D unclear. The V and J ends lost 0 bases and 0 bases respectively, with 9 bases between them. Germline V gives CDR1 MNHNY, CDR2 SVGAGI (reference sequence). The CDR3 sequence is 16 residues long.

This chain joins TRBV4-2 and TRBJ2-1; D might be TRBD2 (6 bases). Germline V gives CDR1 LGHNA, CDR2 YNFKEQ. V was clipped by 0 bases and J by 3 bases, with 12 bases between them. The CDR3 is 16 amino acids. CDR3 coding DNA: TGTGCCAGCAGCCAAGAAACGGCGGGATACTACAATGAGCAGTTCTTC. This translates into CASSQETAGYYNEQFF.

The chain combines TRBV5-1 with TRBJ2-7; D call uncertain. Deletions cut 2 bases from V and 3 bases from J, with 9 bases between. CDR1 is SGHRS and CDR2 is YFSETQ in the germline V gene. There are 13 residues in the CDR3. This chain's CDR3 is CASSFDINYEQYF. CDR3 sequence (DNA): TGCGCCAGCAGCTTCGATATTAACTACGAGCAGTACTTC. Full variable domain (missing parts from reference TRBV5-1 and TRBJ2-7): KAGVTQTPRYLIKTRGQQVTLSCSPISGHRSVSWYQQTPGQGLQFLFEYFSETQRNKGNFPGRFSGRQFSNSRSEMNVSTLELGDSALYLCASSFDINYEQYFGPGTRLTVT.

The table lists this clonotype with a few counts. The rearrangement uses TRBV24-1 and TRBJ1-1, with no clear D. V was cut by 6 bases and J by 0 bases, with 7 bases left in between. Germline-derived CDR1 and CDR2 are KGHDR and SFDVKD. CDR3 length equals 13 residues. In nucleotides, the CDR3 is TGTGCCACCAGTAATGGCCTGAACACTGAAGCTTTCTTT. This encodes CATSNGLNTEAFF.

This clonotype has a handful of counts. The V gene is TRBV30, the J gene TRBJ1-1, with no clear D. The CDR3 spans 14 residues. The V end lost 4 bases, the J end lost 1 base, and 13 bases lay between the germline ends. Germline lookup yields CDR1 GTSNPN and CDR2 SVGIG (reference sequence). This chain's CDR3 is CAWKRQYPNTEAFF. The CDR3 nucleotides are TGTGCCTGGAAACGTCAGTACCCGAACACTGAAGCTTTCTTT.

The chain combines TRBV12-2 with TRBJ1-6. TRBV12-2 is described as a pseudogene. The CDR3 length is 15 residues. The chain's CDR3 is CASRLNGSWDSPLHF. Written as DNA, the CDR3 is TGTGCAAGTCGCTTAAACGGGAGTTGGGATTCACCCCTCCACTTT.

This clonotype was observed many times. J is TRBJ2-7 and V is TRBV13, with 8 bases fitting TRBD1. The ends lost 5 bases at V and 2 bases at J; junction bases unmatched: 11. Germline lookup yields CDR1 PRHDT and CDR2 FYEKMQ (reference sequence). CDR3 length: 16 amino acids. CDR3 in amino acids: CASSPTPGQGPYEQYF. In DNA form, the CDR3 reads TGTGCCAGCAGCCCCACCCCTGGACAGGGCCCCTACGAGCAGTACTTC.

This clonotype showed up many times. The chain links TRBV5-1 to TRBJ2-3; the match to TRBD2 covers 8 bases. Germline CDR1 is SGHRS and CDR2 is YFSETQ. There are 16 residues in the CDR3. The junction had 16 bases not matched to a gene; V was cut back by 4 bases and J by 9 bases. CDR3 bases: TGCGCCAGCAGCCCACCCGCGGCGGGGGGATCAGGGACGCAGTATTTT. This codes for CASSPPAAGGSGTQYF.

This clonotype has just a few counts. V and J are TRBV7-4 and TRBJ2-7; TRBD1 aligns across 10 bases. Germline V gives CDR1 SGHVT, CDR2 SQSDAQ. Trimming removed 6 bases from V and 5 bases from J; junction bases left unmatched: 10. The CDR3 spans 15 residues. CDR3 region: CASSPQGTGDHEQYF. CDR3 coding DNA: TGTGCCAGCAGTCCCCAAGGGACAGGGGACCACGAGCAGTACTTC.

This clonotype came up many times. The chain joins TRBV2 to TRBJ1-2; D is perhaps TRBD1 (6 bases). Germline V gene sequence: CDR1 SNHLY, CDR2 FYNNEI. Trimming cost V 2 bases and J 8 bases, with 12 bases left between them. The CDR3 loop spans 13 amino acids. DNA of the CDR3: TGTGCCAGCAGTGAATTGGGGGCTGGCGGCTACACCTTC. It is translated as CASSELGAGGYTF.

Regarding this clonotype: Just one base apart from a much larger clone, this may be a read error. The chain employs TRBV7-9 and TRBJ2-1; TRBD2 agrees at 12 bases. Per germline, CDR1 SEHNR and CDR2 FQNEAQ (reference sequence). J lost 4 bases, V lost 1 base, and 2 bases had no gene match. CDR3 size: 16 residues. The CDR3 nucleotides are TGTGCCAGCAGCTTAGATGGGACTAGCGGGTACAATGAGCAGTTCTTC. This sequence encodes CASSLDGTSGYNEQFF.

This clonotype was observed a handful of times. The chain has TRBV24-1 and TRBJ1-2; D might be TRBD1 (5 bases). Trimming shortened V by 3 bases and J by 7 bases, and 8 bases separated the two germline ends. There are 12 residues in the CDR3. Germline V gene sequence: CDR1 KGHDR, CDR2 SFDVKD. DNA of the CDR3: TGTGCCACCAGTGATGAGGGGTCTGGCTACACCTTC. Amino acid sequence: CATSDEGSGYTF.

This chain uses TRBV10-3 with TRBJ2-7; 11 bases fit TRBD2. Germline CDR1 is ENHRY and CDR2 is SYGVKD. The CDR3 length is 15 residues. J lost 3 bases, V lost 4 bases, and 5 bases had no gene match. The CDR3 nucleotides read TGTGCCATCAGTGCCGCTAGCGGGGGGTACTACGAGCAGTACTTC. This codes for CAISAASGGYYEQYF.

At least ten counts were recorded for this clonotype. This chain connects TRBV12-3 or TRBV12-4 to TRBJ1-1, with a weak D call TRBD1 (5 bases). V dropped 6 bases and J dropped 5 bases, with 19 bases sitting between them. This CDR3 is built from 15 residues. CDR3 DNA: TGTGCCAGCAGCCCAGTCGCTGGGAGGGGAACTGAAGCTTTCTTT. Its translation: CASSPVAGRGTEAFF.